This TCR beta chain emerged from a study of Graves' ophthalmopathy and Graves' hyperthyroidism. Overall study: Peripheral blood samples were taken at initial diagnosis, before any treatment.

The CDR3 is made up of 17 amino acids. From germline, CDR1 is KGHSH and CDR2 LQKENI. V was trimmed by 2 bases and J by 2 bases, leaving 18 bases between them. This clonotype showed up just a few times. Its antigen is currently unknown. Uncontrolled infections, pregnancy, lactation or other autoimmune diseases led to patient exclusion. Amplifying from RNA transcripts, the study obtained TCR beta CDR3 regions. An opening RT-PCR round employed HTBI primers and preceded a second-round multiplex PCR. TCRdb used MiXCR to reprocess the multiplex PCR reads, holding one entry per CDR3 protein. This sample has almost 400,000 distinct CDR3 sequences; around 19% occur once, and the top ten carry 1.6%. Findings of the study overall: Progression of ophthalmopathy was predicted by the model with approximately 71% sensitivity and about 72% specificity.

The rearrangement joins TRBV18 to TRBJ1-2; D might be TRBD1 (6 bases). Sequenced sample: peripheral blood. The source of this sequence is a woman aged 18-29 years with Graves' ophthalmopathy. CDR3 loop: CASSPMGRGAVNYGYTF. Here the CDR3 DNA reads TGTGCCAGCTCACCAATGGGCAGGGGCGCGGTAAACTATGGCTACACCTTC.